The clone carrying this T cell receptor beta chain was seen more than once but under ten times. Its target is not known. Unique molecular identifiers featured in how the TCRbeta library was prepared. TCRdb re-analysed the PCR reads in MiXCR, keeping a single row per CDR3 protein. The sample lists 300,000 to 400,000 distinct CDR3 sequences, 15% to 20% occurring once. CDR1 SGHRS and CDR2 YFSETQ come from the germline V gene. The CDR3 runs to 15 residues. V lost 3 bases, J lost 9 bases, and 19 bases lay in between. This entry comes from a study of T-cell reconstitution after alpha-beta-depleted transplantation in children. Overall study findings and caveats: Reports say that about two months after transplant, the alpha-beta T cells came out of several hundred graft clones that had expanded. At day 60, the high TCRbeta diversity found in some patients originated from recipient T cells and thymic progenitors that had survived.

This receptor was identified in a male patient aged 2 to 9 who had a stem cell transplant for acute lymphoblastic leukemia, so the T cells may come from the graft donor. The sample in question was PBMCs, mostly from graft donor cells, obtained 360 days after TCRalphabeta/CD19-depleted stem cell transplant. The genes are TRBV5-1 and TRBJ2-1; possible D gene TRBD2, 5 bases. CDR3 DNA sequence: TGCGCCAGCAGCTCGGTGCGGGCCCAAAGTGGTGAGCAGTTCTTC. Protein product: CASSSVRAQSGEQFF.